The present T cell receptor (beta chain) was sequenced within a study of neurological immune-mediated disorders. The study's findings and limits: The greatest degree of TCR clonal expansion was observed in HTLV-1-associated myelopathy, with the lowest in multiple sclerosis, below that of healthy controls. Subjects shared no identical expanded-clone CDR3 amino acid sequences, suggesting private TCR-beta repertoires in all groups. The repertoires of 18 of 34 multiple sclerosis patients fell into one related-CDR3 cluster (a possible signature) under phylogenetic grouping.

A total of 2 million PBMCs stored at -80 degrees C provided the unsorted libraries. This CDR3 region has 16 residues. Germline CDR1 is DFQATT and CDR2 is SNEGSKA (reference sequence). The J segment lost 2 bases and the V segment lost 2 bases, leaving 10 bases of the junction unmatched. Via MiXCR, TCRdb re-called the 5' RACE reads, giving one row per CDR3 protein. The data contain approximately 90,000 distinct CDR3 sequences, around 3.3% of them seen just once; the ten biggest clones take up around 5.5%. This clonotype was found many times. Its specificity is unknown. This receptor was identified in a woman under 30 with multiple sclerosis. This chain joins TRBV20-1 and TRBJ2-5, with 8 bases fitting TRBD2. What was sequenced was PBMCs. CDR3: CSARNPGGRVQETQYF. The CDR3 DNA reads TGCAGTGCTAGAAACCCGGGAGGGAGGGTACAAGAGACCCAGTACTTC.